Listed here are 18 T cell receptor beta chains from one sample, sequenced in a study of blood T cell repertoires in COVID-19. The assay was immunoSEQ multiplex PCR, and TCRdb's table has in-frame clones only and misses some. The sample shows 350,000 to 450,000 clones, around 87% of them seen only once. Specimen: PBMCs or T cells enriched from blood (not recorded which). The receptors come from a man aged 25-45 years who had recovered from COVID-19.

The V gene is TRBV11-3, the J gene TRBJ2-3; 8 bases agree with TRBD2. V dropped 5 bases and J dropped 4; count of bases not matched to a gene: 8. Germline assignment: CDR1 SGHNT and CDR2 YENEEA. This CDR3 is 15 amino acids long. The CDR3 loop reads CASSPRGGVADTQYF. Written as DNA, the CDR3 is TGTGCCAGCAGCCCACGGGGGGGGGTGGCAGATACGCAGTATTTT.

The CDR3 loop is CAISIRAAEGYTF. The CDR3 DNA follows: TGTGCCATCAGTATCAGGGCCGCGGAGGGCTACACCTTC. This chain links TRBV10-3 with TRBJ1-2; D might be TRBD1 (5 bases). The ends were cut back, 5 bases at V and 8 bases at J, with 15 bases in the middle. There are 13 residues in the CDR3. Germline CDR1 is ENHRY and CDR2 is SYGVKD.

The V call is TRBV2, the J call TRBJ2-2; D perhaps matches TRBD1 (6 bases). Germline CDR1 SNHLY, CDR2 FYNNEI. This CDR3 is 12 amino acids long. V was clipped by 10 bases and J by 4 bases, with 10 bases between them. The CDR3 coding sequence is TGTGCCACACACAGGGCCACCGGGGAGCTGTTTTTT. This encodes CATHRATGELFF.

The DNA of the CDR3 is TGTGCCACCAGTGCCGGGGTACCGGCGGGTAATCAGCCCCAGCATTTT. Translating gives CATSAGVPAGNQPQHF. The V call is TRBV24-1, the J call TRBJ1-5, with unresolved D. The ends were cut back, 5 bases at V and 4 bases at J, with 17 bases in the middle. This CDR3 is built from 16 residues. Per the germline V gene, CDR1 is KGHDR and CDR2 is SFDVKD.

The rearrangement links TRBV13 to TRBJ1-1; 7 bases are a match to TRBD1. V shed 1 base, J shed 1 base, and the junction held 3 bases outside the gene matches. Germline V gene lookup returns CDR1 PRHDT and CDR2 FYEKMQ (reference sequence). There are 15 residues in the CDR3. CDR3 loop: CASSLEGTENTEAFF. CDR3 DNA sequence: TGTGCCAGCAGCTTAGAAGGGACAGAGAACACTGAAGCTTTCTTT.

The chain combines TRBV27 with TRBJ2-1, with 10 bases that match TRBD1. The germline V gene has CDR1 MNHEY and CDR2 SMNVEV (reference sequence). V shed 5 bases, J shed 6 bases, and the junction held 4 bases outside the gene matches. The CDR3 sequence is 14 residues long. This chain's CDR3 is CASSPGTGVNEQFF. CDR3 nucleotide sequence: TGTGCCAGCAGTCCCGGGACAGGGGTCAATGAGCAGTTCTTC.

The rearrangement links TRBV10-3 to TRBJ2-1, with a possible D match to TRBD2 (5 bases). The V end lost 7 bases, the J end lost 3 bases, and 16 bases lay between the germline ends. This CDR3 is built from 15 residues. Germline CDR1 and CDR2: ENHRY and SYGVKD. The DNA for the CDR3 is TGTGCCATCACCCCTTCGGGCGGGTACTACAATGAGCAGTTCTTC. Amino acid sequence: CAITPSGGYYNEQFF.

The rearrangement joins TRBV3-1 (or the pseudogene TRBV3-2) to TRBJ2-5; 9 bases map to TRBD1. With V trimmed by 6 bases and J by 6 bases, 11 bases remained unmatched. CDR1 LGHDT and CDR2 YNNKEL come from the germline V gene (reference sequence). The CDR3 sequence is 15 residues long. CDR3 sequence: CASRHNGQGQKTQYF. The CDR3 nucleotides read TGTGCCAGCAGACATAATGGACAGGGGCAAAAGACCCAGTACTTC.

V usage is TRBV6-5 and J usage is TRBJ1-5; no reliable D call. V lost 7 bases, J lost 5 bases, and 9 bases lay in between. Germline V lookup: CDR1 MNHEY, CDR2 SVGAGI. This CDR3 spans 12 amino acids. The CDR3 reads CASTDNDQPQHF. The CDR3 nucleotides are TGTGCCAGCACCGACAATGATCAGCCCCAGCATTTT.

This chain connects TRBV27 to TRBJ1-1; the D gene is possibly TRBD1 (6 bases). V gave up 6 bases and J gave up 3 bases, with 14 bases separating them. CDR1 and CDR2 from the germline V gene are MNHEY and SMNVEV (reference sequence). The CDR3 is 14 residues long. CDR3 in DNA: TGTGCCAGCAGCCCGGCGGGGGCCTACACTGAAGCTTTCTTT. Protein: CASSPAGAYTEAFF.

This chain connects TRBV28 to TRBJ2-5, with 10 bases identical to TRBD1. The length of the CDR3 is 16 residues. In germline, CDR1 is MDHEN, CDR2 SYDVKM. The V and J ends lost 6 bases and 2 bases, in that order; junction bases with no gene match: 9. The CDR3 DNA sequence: TGTGCCAGCAGGTCCGGGACAGGGGTTGGGCAAGAGACCCAGTACTTC. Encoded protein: CASRSGTGVGQETQYF.

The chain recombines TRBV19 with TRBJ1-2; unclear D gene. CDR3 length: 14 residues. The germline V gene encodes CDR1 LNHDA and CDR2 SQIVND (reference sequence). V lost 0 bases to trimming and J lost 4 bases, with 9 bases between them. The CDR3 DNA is TGTGCCAGTAGTATAGAGTTTCGGAGCTATGGCTACACCTTC. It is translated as CASSIEFRSYGYTF.

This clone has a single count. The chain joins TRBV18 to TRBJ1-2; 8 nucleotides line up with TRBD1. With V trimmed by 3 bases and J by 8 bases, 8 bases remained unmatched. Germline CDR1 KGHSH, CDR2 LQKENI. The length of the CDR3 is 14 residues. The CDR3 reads CASSPTDRGGGYTF. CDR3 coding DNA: TGTGCCAGCTCACCCACTGACAGGGGTGGAGGCTACACCTTC.

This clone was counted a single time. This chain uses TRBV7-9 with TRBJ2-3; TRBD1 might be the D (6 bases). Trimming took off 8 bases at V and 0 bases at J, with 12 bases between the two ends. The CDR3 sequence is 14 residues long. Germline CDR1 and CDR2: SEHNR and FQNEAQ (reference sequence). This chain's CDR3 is CASSQGHSTDTQYF. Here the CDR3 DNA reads TGTGCCAGCTCCCAGGGACACAGCACAGATACGCAGTATTTT.

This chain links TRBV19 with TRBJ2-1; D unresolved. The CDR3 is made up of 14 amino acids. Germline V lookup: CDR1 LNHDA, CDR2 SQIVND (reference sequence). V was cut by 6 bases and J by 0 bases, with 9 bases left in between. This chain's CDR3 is CASSPYSSYNEQFF. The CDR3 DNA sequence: TGTGCCAGTAGCCCTTACAGCTCCTACAATGAGCAGTTCTTC.

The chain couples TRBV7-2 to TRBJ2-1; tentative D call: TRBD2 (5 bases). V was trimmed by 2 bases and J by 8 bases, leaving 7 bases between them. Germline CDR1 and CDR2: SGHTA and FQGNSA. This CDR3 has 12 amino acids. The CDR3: CASSLTGYEQFF. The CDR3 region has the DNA TGTGCCAGCAGCTTAACGGGATATGAGCAGTTCTTC.

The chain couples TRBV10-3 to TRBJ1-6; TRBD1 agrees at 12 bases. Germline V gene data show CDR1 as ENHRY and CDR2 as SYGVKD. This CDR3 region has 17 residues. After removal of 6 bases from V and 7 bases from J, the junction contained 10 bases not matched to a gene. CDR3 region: CAIRDFVGTGGNSPLHF. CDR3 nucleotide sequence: TGTGCCATCAGAGACTTTGTAGGGACAGGGGGCAATTCACCCCTCCACTTT.

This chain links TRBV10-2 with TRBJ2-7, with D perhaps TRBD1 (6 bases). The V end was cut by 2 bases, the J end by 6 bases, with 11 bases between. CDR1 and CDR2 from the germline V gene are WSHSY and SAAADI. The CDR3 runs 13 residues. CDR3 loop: CASSEHRVFEQYF. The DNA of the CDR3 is TGCGCCAGCAGTGAGCACAGGGTCTTCGAGCAGTACTTC.